Listed here are 10 T cell receptor beta chains from one sample, sequenced in a study of T cells in Graves' hyperthyroidism and ophthalmopathy. Amplification targeted TCR beta CDR3 regions from RNA transcripts. The primer set for the first-round RT-PCR of the TCR CDR3 was HTBI. TCRdb independently ran MiXCR on the multiplex PCR reads; one entry per CDR3 protein. The sample includes a few hundred thousand distinct CDR3 sequences, around 15% of them seen just once. The sequenced sample was blood. The receptors here all came from a woman aged 25-40 years with Graves' ophthalmopathy.

This clonotype was counted at least ten times. The chain joins TRBV11-2 to TRBJ2-1; D is undetermined. The V gene lost 2 bases and the J gene lost 3 bases, with 5 bases spanning the gap. Germline V gene sequence: CDR1 SGHAT, CDR2 FQNNGV. This CDR3 comprises 13 residues. The CDR3 DNA reads as TGTGCCAGCAGCTTAAACTACTACAATGAGCAGTTCTTC. Translation: CASSLNYYNEQFF.

This clonotype was found many times. The chain has TRBV12-3 or TRBV12-4 and TRBJ1-1; TRBD1 is a possible D gene (5 bases). V was cut by 3 bases and J by 4 bases, with 12 bases left in between. CDR3 size: 14 residues. The CDR3 loop reads CASSLTGDGTEAFF. The CDR3 bases are TGTGCCAGCAGTTTGACGGGGGATGGCACTGAAGCTTTCTTT.

This clonotype was detected many times. The chain recombines TRBV20-1 with TRBJ1-5; 8 nucleotides line up with TRBD1. Losses at the gene ends were 6 bases for V and 7 bases for J; bases not matched to a gene: 11. Germline-derived CDR1 and CDR2 are DFQATT and SNEGSKA (reference sequence). The CDR3 spans 14 residues. The CDR3 loop is CSARGRALSQPQHF. The DNA for the CDR3 is TGCAGTGCCAGGGGGCGGGCCCTGAGCCAGCCCCAGCATTTT.

A few counts support this clonotype. The rearrangement links TRBV6-4 to TRBJ1-5, with 8 bases aligning to TRBD1. Germline V gives CDR1 MRHNA, CDR2 SNTAGT. J lost 4 bases, V lost 4 bases, and 6 bases had no gene match. The CDR3 is made up of 15 amino acids. The CDR3 DNA reads TGTGCCAGCAGTGCGGGGACAGGCGAGAATCAGCCCCAGCATTTT. This gives the protein CASSAGTGENQPQHF.

This clonotype has just a few counts. The rearrangement joins TRBV15 to TRBJ2-5, with 12 bases lining up with TRBD2. The germline V gene has CDR1 LNHNV and CDR2 YYDKDF (reference sequence). Trimming at V came to 1 base and at J to 5 bases, leaving 8 bases not matched to a gene. There are 17 residues in the CDR3. CDR3 sequence: CATSRGNRLAGEETQYF. The CDR3 DNA reads as TGTGCCACCAGCAGAGGTAACCGACTAGCGGGGGAGGAGACCCAGTACTTC.

In its sample, this clonotype was seen many times. This chain's CDR3 is CASMEQGASGNTIYF. For the CDR3, the DNA is TGTGCCAGCATGGAACAGGGGGCCTCTGGAAACACCATATATTTT. The chain couples TRBV28 to TRBJ1-3; TRBD1 matches at 9 bases. With 7 bases clipped from V and 0 bases from J, the junction kept 4 bases outside the gene matches. This CDR3 is 15 amino acids long. Germline lookup yields CDR1 MDHEN and CDR2 SYDVKM.

This clonotype was counted ten times or more. V gene TRBV11-1 combines with J gene TRBJ2-2, with no clear D. The germline V gene encodes CDR1 SGHAT and CDR2 FQDESV (reference sequence). The CDR3 is made up of 12 amino acids. The germline V and J ends were trimmed by 5 bases and 1 base, with 2 bases remaining between them. CDR3 sequence reads: CASSKNTGELFF. CDR3 in DNA: TGTGCCAGCAGCAAGAACACCGGGGAGCTGTTTTTT.

Many counts were recorded for this clonotype. CDR3 protein: CASTQGPSSYEQYF. The CDR3 coding sequence is TGCGCCAGCACCCAGGGCCCGAGCTCCTACGAGCAGTACTTC. The chain has TRBV5-1 and TRBJ2-7, with D possibly matching TRBD1 (5 bases). V lost 6 bases to trimming and J lost 0 bases, with 13 bases between them. The length of the CDR3 is 14 residues. Germline V CDR1 and CDR2: SGHRS, YFSETQ.

Many counts were recorded for this clonotype. The V and J genes are TRBV27 and TRBJ1-1; 7 nucleotides align to TRBD1. CDR1 is MNHEY, CDR2 SMNVEV, per germline (reference sequence). Trimming removed 5 bases from V and 7 bases from J; junction bases left unmatched: 10. The CDR3 spans 14 residues. CDR3: CASSPGTATDEAFF. The CDR3 nucleotides read TGTGCCAGCAGTCCCGGGACAGCAACAGATGAAGCTTTCTTT.

Many counts were recorded for this clonotype. This sequence joins TRBV28 and TRBJ1-1; weak D call: TRBD1 (6 bases). This CDR3 is 17 amino acids long. CDR1 and CDR2 (germline): MDHEN, SYDVKM. Trimming removed 6 bases at V and 6 bases at J, with 26 bases between. CDR3 coding DNA: TGTGCCAGCAGCTTCCTAGGACAGCCCCAATTTTACGCTGAAGCTTTCTTT. Residues: CASSFLGQPQFYAEAFF.